What follows describes a single T cell receptor beta chain. This sample is drawn from a study of blood T cell repertoires in COVID-19. Germline loops: CDR1 MDHEN, CDR2 SYDVKM. V shed 2 bases, J shed 2 bases, and the junction held 9 bases outside the gene matches. This CDR3 has 17 amino acids. Assay used: immunoSEQ multiplex PCR; TCRdb lists only in-frame clones, some missing. The sample lists about 66,000 clones; around 88% were seen once. This clonotype was obtained from a woman between 70 and 85 years old with acute or convalescent COVID-19. Sequencing used peripheral blood. The chain joins TRBV28 to TRBJ1-1; TRBD1 agrees at 9 bases. CDR3 sequence reads: CASSLVTGGAVNTEAFF. For the CDR3, the DNA is TGTGCCAGCAGTTTAGTGACAGGGGGAGCCGTTAACACTGAAGCTTTCTTT.